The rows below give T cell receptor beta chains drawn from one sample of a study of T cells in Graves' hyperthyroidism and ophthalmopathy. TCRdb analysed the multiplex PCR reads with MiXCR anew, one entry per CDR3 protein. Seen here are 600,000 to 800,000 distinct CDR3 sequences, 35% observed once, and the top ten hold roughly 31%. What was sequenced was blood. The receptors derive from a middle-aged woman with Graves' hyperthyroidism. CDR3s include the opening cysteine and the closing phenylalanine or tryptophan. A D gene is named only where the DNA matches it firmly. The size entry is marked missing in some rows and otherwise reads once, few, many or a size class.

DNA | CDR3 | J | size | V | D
TGTGCCAGTACCCCTGGGCAGACCTCTGGGGCCAACGTCCTGACTTTC | CASTPGQTSGANVLTF | TRBJ2-6 | many | TRBV19 | NA
TGTGCCAGCCTAAGGATGGGGGCCAACGTCCTGACTTTC | CASLRMGANVLTF | TRBJ2-6 | once | TRBV11-1 | NA
TGTGCCATCAGTGCGGAACAAAGCAATCAGCCCCAGCATTTT | CAISAEQSNQPQHF | TRBJ1-5 | many | TRBV10-3 | NA
TGTGCCAGCAGCCCGACGCACGGACAGGAGAACACCGGGGAGCTGTTTTTT | CASSPTHGQENTGELFF | TRBJ2-2 | NA | TRBV19 | TRBD1
TGTGCCTGGAGAATGTCCGGGAGTTACGCCCACGAGCAGTACTTC | CAWRMSGSYAHEQYF | TRBJ2-7 | NA | TRBV7-9 | NA
TGTGCCAGTAGTCGCCTCGGACTCGGGACAGATGGAAACACCATATATTTT | CASSRLGLGTDGNTIYF | TRBJ1-3 | few | TRBV19 | TRBD1
TGTGCCAGCACCTATGAGGGTACGGGCAATCAGCCCCAGCATTTT | CASTYEGTGNQPQHF | TRBJ1-5 | NA | TRBV25-1 | NA
TGTGCCAGCAGTTACGGGGGGGACGGATCAAATCAGCCCCAGCATTTT | CASSYGGDGSNQPQHF | TRBJ1-5 | few | TRBV6-6 | NA
TGTGCCAGTACCCTATACCGGGGGGACACTGAAGCTTTCTTT | CASTLYRGDTEAFF | TRBJ1-1 | NA | TRBV19 | NA
TGTGCCAGTAGCTGGAGACAGGGGGATTATCAGCCCCAGCATTTT | CASSWRQGDYQPQHF | TRBJ1-5 | NA | TRBV19 | TRBD1
TGTGCCAGCAGCCAAGGACACCACTACGAGCAGTACTTC | CASSQGHHYEQYF | TRBJ2-7 | many | TRBV14 | NA
TGTGCCAGCAGCTTAACCGGGACAGGGGTTTCGGATACGCAGTATTTT | CASSLTGTGVSDTQYF | TRBJ2-3 | NA | TRBV7-9 | TRBD1
TGTGCCAGCAGCTTGACAGGGCTAGAGCAGTACTTC | CASSLTGLEQYF | TRBJ2-7 | many | TRBV11-2 | TRBD1
TGTGCTAGCAGCTTACAGCCCATTTCGAACACCGGGGAGCTGTTTTTT | CASSLQPISNTGELFF | TRBJ2-2 | NA | TRBV7-7 | NA
TGTGCCAGCAGCTCCAAAGGGGGGGGGTTGGACTATGGCTACACCTTC | CASSSKGGGLDYGYTF | TRBJ1-2 | NA | TRBV7-2 | NA
TGTGCCAGCGGCTACGCGGGGGACACTGAAGCTTTCTTT | CASGYAGDTEAFF | TRBJ1-1 | NA | TRBV7-3 | NA
TGTGCCAGCAGCTCGGGACTAGCGGAAGCCTACAATGAGCAGTTCTTC | CASSSGLAEAYNEQFF | TRBJ2-1 | NA | TRBV7-2 | TRBD2
TGTGCCAGCAGCCACCGGGACTCCGCGAACACCGGGGAGCTGTTTTTT | CASSHRDSANTGELFF | TRBJ2-2 | few | TRBV7-9 | NA
TGTGCCAGCAGTGACCTTCAGGGCACTGAAGCTTTCTTT | CASSDLQGTEAFF | TRBJ1-1 | many | TRBV6-4 | NA
TGTGCCAGCAGCTTAGTACGGGACAGGGCTGGAAACACCATATATTTT | CASSLVRDRAGNTIYF | TRBJ1-3 | many | TRBV11-2 | TRBD1
TGTGCCAGCAGCTCAGGGGGGGACTCCTACGAGCAGTACTTC | CASSSGGDSYEQYF | TRBJ2-7 | few | TRBV7-9 | NA
TGTGCCAGCAGTTTAGTAGGAGATCGGGCTTTCTTT | CASSLVGDRAFF | TRBJ1-1 | NA | TRBV12-3/TRBV12-4 | NA
TGCAGCGTGCGGGGGAGGGATAATTCACCCCTCCACTTT | CSVRGRDNSPLHF | TRBJ1-6 | many | TRBV29-1 | NA
TGTGCCAGCAGTTACCCTAAAGGGTCACCCCTCCACTTT | CASSYPKGSPLHF | TRBJ1-6 | NA | TRBV6-2/TRBV6-3 | NA
TGTGCCAGTAGTGGAGGGTTTGGGGAAAAACTGTTTTTT | CASSGGFGEKLFF | TRBJ1-4 | many | TRBV19 | NA
TGCGCCAGCAGCCAAGATGGCACAGTCCAATATGGCTACACCTTC | CASSQDGTVQYGYTF | TRBJ1-2 | many | TRBV4-3 | NA
TGTGCCAGCAGCTTAGGGGGGACAGATGAAGCTTTCTTT | CASSLGGTDEAFF | TRBJ1-1 | many | TRBV7-8 | TRBD1
TGTGCCAGCAGCTTAGGAAGGATCACCTACGAGCAGTACTTC | CASSLGRITYEQYF | TRBJ2-7 | NA | TRBV7-9 | NA
TGTGCCAGTAGTACCCCGACTGGTGGCTACACCTTC | CASSTPTGGYTF | TRBJ1-2 | NA | TRBV19 | NA
TGCAGCGTCGGGGGGAGGGGTCTACCTGAAGCTTTCTTT | CSVGGRGLPEAFF | TRBJ1-1 | many | TRBV29-1 | NA
TGTGCCAGCAGCTTACAGGGCTTGAACACTGAAGCTTTCTTT | CASSLQGLNTEAFF | TRBJ1-1 | many | TRBV12-3/TRBV12-4 | NA
TGTGCCAGTAGTCCTAGACAGGGGGCGAAGAACCAGCAGTACTTC | CASSPRQGAKNQQYF | TRBJ2-7 | many | TRBV19 | TRBD1
TGTGCCAGCAGCGTTGGGACCAGTAGCCTATACGAGCAGTACTTC | CASSVGTSSLYEQYF | TRBJ2-7 | NA | TRBV7-2 | NA
TGTGCCACCAGTGAGACAGGGCCCAATTCACCCCTCCACTTT | CATSETGPNSPLHF | TRBJ1-6 | NA | TRBV24-1 | TRBD1
TGCAGCGTTGTTGCAGGGGCGGGTCAGCCCCAGCATTTT | CSVVAGAGQPQHF | TRBJ1-5 | many | TRBV29-1 | NA
TGCAGCGTTGAAATGGCTAGCGGGGGAAACAATGAGCAGTTCTTC | CSVEMASGGNNEQFF | TRBJ2-1 | once | TRBV29-1 | TRBD2
TGTGCCACCAGTGCCCCGGATGTCGGCTACACCTTC | CATSAPDVGYTF | TRBJ1-2 | many | TRBV24-1 | NA
TGTGCCAGCAGTTACAGGACAGGGGTGTCGGGGGCCAACGTCCTGACTTTC | CASSYRTGVSGANVLTF | TRBJ2-6 | NA | TRBV6-6 | TRBD1
TGTGCCAGTAAGGGGCCCGGAAACACCATATATTTT | CASKGPGNTIYF | TRBJ1-3 | NA | TRBV19 | NA
TGTGCCAGCAGCGCTGGGGGAGGGGCGAGGCGGGAGACCCAGTACTTC | CASSAGGGARRETQYF | TRBJ2-5 | many | TRBV9 | TRBD2
TGCAGTGCTTTCTTTGAGGGGAATGAAAAACTGTTTTTT | CSAFFEGNEKLFF | TRBJ1-4 | many | TRBV20-1 | NA
TGTGCCAGTTTTCTGGGTATGAACACTGAAGCTTTCTTT | CASFLGMNTEAFF | TRBJ1-1 | NA | TRBV28 | NA
TGCAGCGTCAGGGGGCAGGTTAACACTGAAGCTTTCTTT | CSVRGQVNTEAFF | TRBJ1-1 | many | TRBV29-1 | TRBD1
TGTGCCAGCAGCTCCACTAGCGGGTGGGATAATTCACCCCTCCACTTT | CASSSTSGWDNSPLHF | TRBJ1-6 | NA | TRBV7-9 | NA
TGTGCCAGCATTAGGCATTTTGAAGCTTTCTTT | CASIRHFEAFF | TRBJ1-1 | many | TRBV6-5 | NA
TGTGCCAGCAGCGTAGGTCAAGAGACCCAGTACTTC | CASSVGQETQYF | TRBJ2-5 | many | TRBV9 | NA
TGTGCCAGCAGCTTTGAGATGAACACTGAAGCTTCCTTT | CASSFEMNTEASF | TRBJ1-1 | NA | TRBV7-3 | NA
TGCGCCAGCAGCCAAGATTGGACTAGCGGGCCGAACACCGGGGAGCTGTTTTTT | CASSQDWTSGPNTGELFF | TRBJ2-2 | many | TRBV7-9 | TRBD2
TGTGCCAGCAGTTACTCGGGAGTTGCCAGGCCCCCTGAAGCTTTCTTT | CASSYSGVARPPEAFF | TRBJ1-1 | few | TRBV6-5 | NA
TGTGCCAGCAACACGGAGGGGGGGGCGGGCTACGAGCAGTACTTC | CASNTEGGAGYEQYF | TRBJ2-7 | once | TRBV7-2 | NA
TGTGCCAGTAGGGTTTGGACAGGTATGAAGACCCAGTACTTC | CASRVWTGMKTQYF | TRBJ2-5 | once | TRBV7-8 | TRBD1
TGTGCCAGCAGTGAGACAGGGGGCGAGACCTACGAGCAGTACTTC | CASSETGGETYEQYF | TRBJ2-7 | many | TRBV12-3/TRBV12-4 | TRBD1
TGTGCTAGTGACGTTGGGGGTCAGCCCCAGCATTTT | CASDVGGQPQHF | TRBJ1-5 | NA | TRBV12-5 | NA
TGTGCCAGTAGTACAACAGGGGGCGCGGCCACTGAAGCTTTCTTT | CASSTTGGAATEAFF | TRBJ1-1 | few | TRBV19 | TRBD1
TGTGCCAGCAGCTTAGTCCCGGGACAGGGGGCTCCGGGGACTGAAGCTTTCTTT | CASSLVPGQGAPGTEAFF | TRBJ1-1 | few | TRBV7-6 | TRBD1